This T cell receptor (beta chain) was identified during a study of blood T cell repertoires in COVID-19. Produced via immunoSEQ multiplex PCR; TCRdb's table is partial and in-frame only. This table has 310,000 or so clones, about 88% appearing once. The ends lost 5 bases at V and 1 base at J; junction bases unmatched: 9. Per germline, CDR1 SGHNT and CDR2 YYREEE (reference sequence). The CDR3 sequence is 18 residues long. The sequenced sample was peripheral blood. This sequence originates from a woman in her thirties with COVID-19, enrolled during active disease. The rearrangement uses TRBV5-4 and TRBJ2-4; 13 bases agree with TRBD2. CDR3 amino acids: CASRPGLAGRGAKNIQYF. In nucleotides, the CDR3 is TGTGCCAGCAGACCGGGACTAGCGGGACGGGGTGCCAAAAACATTCAGTACTTC. The full variable domain, in which reference TRBV5-4 and TRBJ2-4 provide the parts outside the CDR3, is ETGVTQSPTHLIKTRGQQVTLRCSSQSGHNTVSWYQQALGQGPQFIFQYYREEENGRGNFPPRFSGLQFPNYSSELNVNALELDDSALYLCASRPGLAGRGAKNIQYFGAGTRLSVL.